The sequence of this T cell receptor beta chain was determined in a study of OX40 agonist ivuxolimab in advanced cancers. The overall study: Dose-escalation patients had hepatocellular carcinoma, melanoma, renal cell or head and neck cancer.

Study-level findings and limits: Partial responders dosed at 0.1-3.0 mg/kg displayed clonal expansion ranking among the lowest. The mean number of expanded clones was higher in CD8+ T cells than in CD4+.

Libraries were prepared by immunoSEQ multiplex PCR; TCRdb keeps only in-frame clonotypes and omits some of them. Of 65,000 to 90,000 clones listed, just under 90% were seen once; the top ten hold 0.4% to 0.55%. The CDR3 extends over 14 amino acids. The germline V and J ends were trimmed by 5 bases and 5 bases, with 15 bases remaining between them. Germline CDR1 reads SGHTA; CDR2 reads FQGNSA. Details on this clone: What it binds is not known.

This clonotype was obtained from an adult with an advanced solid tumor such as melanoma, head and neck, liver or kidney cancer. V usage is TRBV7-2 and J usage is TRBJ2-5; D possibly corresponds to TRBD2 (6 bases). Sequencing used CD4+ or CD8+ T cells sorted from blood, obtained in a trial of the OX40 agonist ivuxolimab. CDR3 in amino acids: CASSRGSGGETQYF. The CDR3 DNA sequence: TGTGCCAGCAGCCGGGGTAGCGGTGGGGAGACCCAGTACTTC.